The next 28 T cell receptor beta chains were all read from a single sample in a study of blood T cells in healthy people across ages. A second PCR, run for about 7 to 11 cycles, used a sample-barcoded 5' primer plus a J-beta primer mix. TCRdb re-called the 5' RACE reads through MiXCR, storing one row per CDR3 protein. The repertoire consists of 600,000 or so distinct CDR3 sequences, with about 30% occurring once and the leading ten covering 15% to 19%. Sequencing was carried out using blood. The origin of the receptors is a woman of 80 years or more in good health.

A note on this clonotype: This may be a read error, as it is one base from a much larger clone. The CDR3 sequence is CASSSRGQISSYEQYF. The CDR3 DNA follows: TGCGCCAGCAGCTCTAGGGGACAGATCAGCTCCTACGAGCAGTACTTC. This chain joins TRBV5-1 and TRBJ2-7; 7 bases align to TRBD1. The germline CDR1 and CDR2 sequences are SGHRS and YFSETQ. Losses at the gene ends were 3 bases for V and 0 bases for J; bases not matched to a gene: 9. The CDR3 runs 16 residues.

This clonotype was found a few times. The chain combines TRBV7-9 with TRBJ1-1; D may be TRBD1 (5 bases). Per the germline V gene, CDR1 is SEHNR and CDR2 is FQNEAQ (reference sequence). CDR3 length: 14 amino acids. V was clipped by 2 bases and J by 4 bases, with 11 bases between them. The CDR3 spells CASSLTGTATEAFF. The DNA for the CDR3 is TGTGCCAGCAGCTTAACTGGGACGGCCACTGAAGCTTTCTTT.

This clonotype occurred many times. CDR3 region: CASSQGAGVDYGYTF. The CDR3 DNA sequence: TGCGCCAGCAGCCAAGGAGCAGGGGTCGACTATGGCTACACCTTC. The gene calls are TRBV4-3 and TRBJ1-2, with D maybe TRBD1 (6 bases). The CDR3 is 15 residues long. Per germline, CDR1 LGHNA and CDR2 YSLEER. Trimming left V 1 base short and J 3 bases short, with 12 bases between.

This clonotype was counted many times. The chain couples TRBV9 to TRBJ2-5; 9 bases fit TRBD2. Germline V CDR1 and CDR2: SGDLS, YYNGEE. The CDR3 loop spans 16 amino acids. V was pared by 2 bases and J by 2 bases, with 7 bases of the junction left unmatched. CDR3 sequence: CASSVKAGGIQETQYF. CDR3 DNA sequence: TGTGCCAGCAGCGTGAAAGCGGGGGGTATACAAGAGACCCAGTACTTC.

This clonotype was seen a handful of times. This may be a read error: a much more frequent sequence differs by one nucleotide. V and J are TRBV5-1 and TRBJ1-5; possibly TRBD1 for D (6 bases). The germline V gene encodes CDR1 SGHRS and CDR2 YFSETQ. The CDR3 loop spans 15 amino acids. Trimming left V 4 bases short and J 3 bases short, with 14 bases between. CDR3 loop: CASSLKGGPNQPQHF. CDR3 bases: TGCGCCAGCAGCCTCAAGGGGGGACCCAATCAGCCCCAGCATTTT.

This clonotype has ten or more counts. The rearrangement links TRBV27 to TRBJ2-7; D is ambiguous. The germline CDR1 and CDR2 sequences are MNHEY and SMNVEV (reference sequence). The CDR3 covers 13 residues. The V end was cut by 8 bases, the J end by 2 bases, with 13 bases between. CDR3 protein: CASGSDGAYEQYF. The CDR3, as DNA: TGTGCCAGCGGATCGGACGGAGCCTACGAGCAGTACTTC.

CDR3 in amino acids: CASSPPNGGSTDTQYF. CDR3 DNA sequence: TGCGCCAGCAGCCCCCCCAACGGGGGGAGCACAGATACGCAGTATTTT. The J gene is TRBJ2-3, the V gene TRBV5-1; 7 positions match TRBD2. The CDR3 has 16 residues. The ends lost 4 bases at V and 0 bases at J; junction bases unmatched: 8. Germline loops: CDR1 SGHRS, CDR2 YFSETQ.

This clonotype was picked up a small number of times. The chain joins TRBV3-1 to TRBJ1-2; 7 positions agree with TRBD1. The CDR3 sequence is 13 residues long. The trim removed 2 bases at V and 5 bases at J, leaving 2 bases unmatched. The V gene's germline CDR1 is LGHDT and CDR2 YNNKEL (reference sequence). For the CDR3, the DNA is TGTGCCAGCAGCCAAAGGGGGCAGTATGGCTACACCTTC. It translates to CASSQRGQYGYTF.

To note about this clonotype: With a much larger clone just one base away, this may be a read error. The genes are TRBV7-2 and TRBJ2-7; 12 positions match TRBD1. The CDR3 runs to 15 residues. J lost 7 bases, V lost 5 bases, and 9 bases had no gene match. Germline V lookup: CDR1 SGHTA, CDR2 FQGNSA. The CDR3 protein is CASSAWGQGAREQYF. CDR3 DNA sequence: TGTGCCAGCAGCGCCTGGGGACAGGGGGCGCGGGAGCAGTACTTC.

Worth noting for this clonotype: This may be a read error: a much more frequent sequence differs by one nucleotide. V usage is TRBV7-9 and J usage is TRBJ2-1; the match to TRBD2 covers 8 bases. The CDR3 is 16 amino acids. CDR1 is SEHNR, CDR2 FQNEAQ, per germline (reference sequence). The DNA for the CDR3 is TGTGCCGGCAGCGCCCGGGGGGGTCTCTCCTACAATGAGCAGTTCTTC. This codes for CAGSARGGLSYNEQFF.

This clonotype was found many times. V and J are TRBV5-1 and TRBJ1-1, with D tentatively TRBD1 (6 bases). Germline CDR1 and CDR2: SGHRS and YFSETQ. This CDR3 has 14 amino acids. Trimming left V 2 bases short and J 0 bases short, with 8 bases between. CDR3 nucleotide sequence: TGCGCCAGCAGCTTACAGGGTGTGAACACTGAAGCTTTCTTT. It codes for CASSLQGVNTEAFF.

About this clonotype itself: A read error may be the cause here, since a much bigger clone is one base away. The V call is TRBV7-2, the J call TRBJ2-3; unclear D gene. The V end lost 4 bases, the J end lost 2 bases, and 13 bases lay between the germline ends. The CDR3 is 15 amino acids. CDR1 and CDR2 from the germline V gene are SGHTA and FQGNSA. CDR3 residues: CASSYMSRDTDTQYF. The DNA for the CDR3 is TGTGCCAGCAGCTACATGAGTCGCGACACAGATACGCAGTATTTT.

This clonotype appeared many times. As DNA, the CDR3 is TGTGCCAGCAGCTTAGCGGGTACTGGGGCCTCAGGGGCCAACGTCCTGACTTTC. This codes for CASSLAGTGASGANVLTF. The J gene is TRBJ2-6, the V gene TRBV7-9; TRBD1 might be the D (5 bases). This CDR3 comprises 18 residues. Trimming cost V 0 bases and J 4 bases, with 16 bases left between them. CDR1 is SEHNR and CDR2 is FQNEAQ in the germline V gene (reference sequence).

In its sample, this clonotype was seen many times. The J gene is TRBJ2-5, the V gene TRBV3-1, with D perhaps TRBD2 (7 bases). The CDR3 has 17 amino acids. Germline V gives CDR1 LGHDT, CDR2 YNNKEL (reference sequence). Trimming removed 0 bases at V and 5 bases at J, with 19 bases between. CDR3 DNA sequence: TGTGCCAGCAGCCAAGACCTCCCGGGGGCCGGGGGGGAGACCCAGTACTTC. Its protein is CASSQDLPGAGGETQYF.

This clonotype was found a few times. V and J are TRBV6-1 and TRBJ2-5, with 8 bases that match TRBD1. Near its end, the DNA agrees better with TRBJ2-7, so the J call may be wrong. This CDR3 is 14 amino acids long. Per the germline V gene, CDR1 is MNHNS and CDR2 is SASEGT. CDR3: CASQDREFFDEQYF. CDR3 coding DNA: TGTGCCAGCCAGGACAGGGAATTTTTCGACGAGCAGTACTTC.

This clonotype was counted many times. CDR3 region: CASSGYRGANYEQYF. The CDR3 nucleotides are TGTGCCAGCAGTGGCTACAGGGGGGCAAACTACGAGCAGTACTTC. This chain joins TRBV25-1 and TRBJ2-7, with 8 bases identical to TRBD1. V dropped 4 bases and J dropped 3; count of bases not matched to a gene: 8. CDR1 MGHDK and CDR2 SYGVNS come from the germline V gene. This CDR3 is 15 amino acids long.

A note on this clonotype: One end of the junction does not line up with germline, which may come from a read error. V gene TRBV6-1 combines with J gene TRBJ2-2; 9 nucleotides line up with TRBD1. Germline lookup yields CDR1 MNHNS and CDR2 SASEGT. The CDR3 sequence is 15 residues long. The CDR3 DNA sequence: TGTGCCAGCAGGTCTGGACAGGGGAACGCCGGGGAGCTGTTTTTT. Encoded protein: CASRSGQGNAGELFF.

This clonotype showed up many times. V is TRBV5-1 and J is TRBJ2-5, with TRBD2 identical over 7 bases. Per the germline V gene, CDR1 is SGHRS and CDR2 is YFSETQ. V shed 2 bases, J shed 5 bases, and the junction held 9 bases outside the gene matches. The CDR3 contains 15 residues. CDR3 amino acids: CASSFTGGYGETQYF. In nucleotides, the CDR3 is TGCGCCAGCAGCTTTACGGGAGGCTATGGGGAGACCCAGTACTTC.

Details on this clonotype: Germline is not matched at one junction end, which may reflect a read error. The chain carries TRBV7-3 and TRBJ1-6; TRBD1 aligns across 7 bases. Looked up from germline, CDR1 is SGHTA and CDR2 is FQGTGA. CDR3 size: 15 residues. The CDR3 region has the DNA TGTGCCAGCGGCTTGTATGGCCAGGGGGATTCACCCCTCCACTTT. Translated: CASGLYGQGDSPLHF.

This clonotype was counted at least ten times. The chain employs TRBV12-3 or TRBV12-4 and TRBJ2-7; D is ambiguous. CDR3 length: 14 residues. V gave up 1 base and J gave up 4 bases, with 11 bases separating them. This chain's CDR3 is CASSLGRTKYEQYF. DNA of the CDR3: TGTGCCAGCAGTTTAGGGCGGACCAAATACGAGCAGTACTTC.

This clonotype showed up just a few times. This rearrangement joins TRBV7-9 to TRBJ1-4; TRBD1 might be the D (5 bases). The germline V and J ends were trimmed by 1 base and 7 bases, with 13 bases remaining between them. Germline CDR1 and CDR2: SEHNR and FQNEAQ (reference sequence). The CDR3 length is 15 residues. The CDR3 DNA sequence: TGTGCCAGCAGCTTAGGGGGGACGAGAGGTGAAAAACTGTTTTTT. Its translation is CASSLGGTRGEKLFF.

Notes on this clonotype: This sequence may be a read error, since a much larger clone differs from it by one base. The CDR3 region is CASSLSRVITDTQYF. CDR3 nucleotides: TGTGCCAGCAGTTTATCCCGGGTGATAACAGATACGCAGTATTTT. This chain connects TRBV12-3 or TRBV12-4 to TRBJ2-3; D is uncertain. This CDR3 is built from 15 residues. With 2 bases removed from V and 3 bases from J, the gap between germline ends came to 12 bases.

The chain is built from TRBV5-1 and TRBJ2-1; 11 positions agree with TRBD2. CDR1 SGHRS and CDR2 YFSETQ come from the germline V gene. The CDR3 has 15 amino acids. V dropped 0 bases and J dropped 10; count of bases not matched to a gene: 6. CDR3 bases: TGCGCCAGCAGCTTGGTGCTAGCGGGGGGCTTGGAGCAGTTCTTC. Protein product: CASSLVLAGGLEQFF.

This clonotype was counted ten times or more. The rearrangement joins TRBV20-1 to TRBJ2-7, with 8 bases aligning to TRBD2. CDR1 is DFQATT and CDR2 is SNEGSKA in the germline V gene (reference sequence). Trimming cost V 3 bases and J 5 bases; bases outside gene matches: 6. The CDR3 loop spans 13 amino acids. As DNA, the CDR3 is TGCAGTGCTAGTTCGGGGGGGCGGAACGAGCAGTACTTC. Translation gives CSASSGGRNEQYF.

In the case of this clonotype: One junction end disagrees with the germline gene, perhaps due to a read error. The CDR3 DNA is TGTGCCAGCAGTTTCTTTCCGGGACAGGTATACAGTGAGCAGTTCTTC. This codes for CASSFFPGQVYSEQFF. The chain uses TRBV28 and TRBJ2-1; 8 nucleotides line up with TRBD1. CDR1 and CDR2 from the germline V gene are MDHEN and SYDVKM. The CDR3 contains 16 residues.

The V gene is TRBV20-1, the J gene TRBJ2-1; 7 bases are a match to TRBD2. V lost 5 bases and J lost 10; bases outside the gene matches: 17. Germline assignment: CDR1 DFQATT and CDR2 SNEGSKA (reference sequence). This CDR3 is built from 15 residues. Here the CDR3 DNA reads TGCAGTGCTCTCGCGGGCGGGGGAAAACGCGGCGAGCAGTTCTTC. This encodes CSALAGGGKRGEQFF.

Ten or more counts support this clonotype. The gene calls are TRBV20-1 and TRBJ2-3; D is unresolved. V was trimmed by 1 base and J by 4 bases, leaving 9 bases between them. This CDR3 has 13 residues. Germline lookup yields CDR1 DFQATT and CDR2 SNEGSKA (reference sequence). CDR3 sequence (DNA): TGCAGTGCTAGAGGTCCCTGGGCAGATACGCAGTATTTT. Protein: CSARGPWADTQYF.

Notes on this clonotype: A much larger clone sits a single nucleotide away, making a read error possible. The genes are TRBV5-1 and TRBJ2-3, with 10 bases that match TRBD2. This CDR3 is 16 amino acids long. Germline CDR1 SGHRS, CDR2 YFSETQ. The CDR3 is CANSVRLAGPINTQYF. CDR3 nucleotides: TGCGCCAACAGCGTCCGACTAGCGGGCCCAATCAATACGCAGTATTTT.